This TCR beta chain was retrieved from a study of CD8 T cells in Susac syndrome. Overall study results and limits: Individuals included in the TCR sequencing and HLA analysis were acknowledged by the study to be relatively few in number.

TCR beta was sequenced from blood CD8+ and CD4+ T cells. While CD8+ and CD4+ T cells were isolated negatively, TEMRA cells were enriched by FACS. V dropped 3 bases and J dropped 4; count of bases not matched to a gene: 7. The CDR3 is 16 amino acids. Germline CDR1 reads DFQATT; CDR2 reads SNEGSKA (reference sequence). Of note for this clonotype: Its antigen is not identified.

RNA totalling roughly 0.45 to 1 ug underwent reverse transcription with random hexamers. The method of amplification for TCR beta CDR3 was immunoSEQ multiplex PCR, covering 54 Vbeta and 13 Jbeta. A single record per CDR3 protein comes from TCRdb applying MiXCR to the immunoSEQ multiplex PCR reads. The data hold some 180,000 distinct CDR3 sequences, with about 95% observed a single time. The specimen sequenced was CD4+ T cells from PBMCs. The sequence came from a human donor in good health. The chain recombines TRBV20-1 with TRBJ2-3; TRBD2 aligns across 13 bases. CDR3 sequence (DNA): TGCAGTGCTAGGTCCCCGGGACTAGCGGGGCCAGATACGCAGTATTTT. Translating it yields CSARSPGLAGPDTQYF.